This entry features one TCR beta chain sequence. The V gene's germline CDR1 is SGHRS and CDR2 YFSETQ. This CDR3 comprises 15 residues. J was trimmed by 2 bases and V by 4 bases; bases with no gene match: 6. The data were taken from a study of blood T cell repertoires in COVID-19. As for the study in general: The origin of the acute and convalescent COVID-19 samples was the United States, Italy and Spain. From T cells, B-cell-depleted T cells, or PBMCs came the material, which was cDNA or gDNA.

Methods used by the authors: The authors estimated nucleated cell counts from reference gene primer amplification. Assay: immunoSEQ multiplex PCR; the TCRdb copy retains only in-frame clones and omits some. That table supplies the V and J calls and clone size; D and trimming were determined from the DNA. Seen here are 290,000 or so clones, roughly 86% observed once, and the top ten hold 1% to 1.5%. This rearrangement joins TRBV5-1 to TRBJ2-3; 8 nucleotides align to TRBD1. The sample consisted of peripheral blood. The TCR was taken from a man aged 65 to 85 with acute or convalescent COVID-19. The CDR3 DNA is TGCGCCAGCAGCAAGGGACAGGAGATCACAGATACGCAGTATTTT. The encoded protein is CASSKGQEITDTQYF.